This TCR beta chain was recovered during a study of regulatory T cells in long-lasting Graves disease. Overall study results and limits: Whereas about a thousand public clonotypes were shared by new patients, persistent patients shared more, at a few thousand.

The time point: newly diagnosed GD, antithyroid drugs for less than 3 months. RNA extracted from PBMCs served as the sequencing template. Peripheral blood, around 9.9 milliliters per patient, was collected in EDTA tubes. Arm-PCR with iRepertoire HTBI primers amplified the CDR3 regions for these TCR beta libraries. TCRdb called the multiplex PCR reads again in MiXCR, with one record for every CDR3 protein. Of about 350,000 distinct CDR3 sequences detected, over 15% appear once; the ten largest clones hold around 27%. This clonotype has at least ten counts. The antigen is undetermined. The same data also went into a second study, on T cells in Graves' hyperthyroidism and ophthalmopathy. Turning to that study: Subjects aged 18 to 65 presented with newly diagnosed hyperthyroidism of less than 2 months' duration. When the TCR CDR3 underwent first-round RT-PCR, the HTBI primer set was used.

The sequence derives from a man in his forties or fifties with Graves disease. The specimen comprised peripheral blood mononuclear cells (PBMCs), sampled at new diagnosis, from a patient treated with antithyroid drugs.

The CDR3 spells CASSLSLGGGIDTQYF. The CDR3 bases are TGTGCCAGTTCCCTATCGTTGGGGGGGGGCATAGATACGCAGTATTTT. This chain uses TRBV9 with TRBJ2-3; D possibly corresponds to TRBD2 (7 bases). This CDR3 contains 16 residues. Germline lookup yields CDR1 SGDLS and CDR2 YYNGEE. V lost 8 bases, J lost 5 bases, and 24 bases lay in between. Looking up the rest from reference TRBV9 and TRBJ2-3 gives the full variable domain: DSGVTQTPKHLITATGQRVTLRCSPRSGDLSVYWYQQSLDQGLQFLIQYYNGEERAKGNILERFSAQQFPDLHSELNLSSLELGDSALYFCASSLSLGGGIDTQYFGPGTRLTVL.